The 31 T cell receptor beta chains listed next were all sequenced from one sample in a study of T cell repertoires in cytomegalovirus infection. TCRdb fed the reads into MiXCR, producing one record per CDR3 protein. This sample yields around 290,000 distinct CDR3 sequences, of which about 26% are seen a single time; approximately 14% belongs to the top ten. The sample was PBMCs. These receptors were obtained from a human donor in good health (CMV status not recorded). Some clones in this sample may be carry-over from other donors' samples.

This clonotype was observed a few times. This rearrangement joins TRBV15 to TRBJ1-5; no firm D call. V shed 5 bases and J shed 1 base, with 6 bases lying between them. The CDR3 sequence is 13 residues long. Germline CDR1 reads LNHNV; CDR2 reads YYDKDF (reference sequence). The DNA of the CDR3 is TGTGCCACCAGCGCCCGGAGCAATCAGCCCCAGCATTTT. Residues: CATSARSNQPQHF. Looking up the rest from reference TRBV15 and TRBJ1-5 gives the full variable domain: DAMVIQNPRYQVTQFGKPVTLSCSQTLNHNVMYWYQQKSSQAPKLLFHYYDKDFNNEADTPDNFQSRRPNTSFCFLDIRSPGLGDTAMYLCATSARSNQPQHFGDGTRLSIL.

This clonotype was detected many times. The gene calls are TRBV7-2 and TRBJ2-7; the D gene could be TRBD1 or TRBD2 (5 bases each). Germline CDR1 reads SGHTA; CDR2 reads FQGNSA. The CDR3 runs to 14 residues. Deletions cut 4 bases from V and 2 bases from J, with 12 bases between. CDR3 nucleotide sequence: TGTGCCAGCAGCTACGAGGGGTCGGCCTACGAGCAGTACTTC. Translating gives CASSYEGSAYEQYF.

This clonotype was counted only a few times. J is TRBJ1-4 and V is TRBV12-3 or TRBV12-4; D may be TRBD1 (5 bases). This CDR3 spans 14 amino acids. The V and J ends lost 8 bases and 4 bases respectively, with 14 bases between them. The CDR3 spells CASGPRGDNEKLFF. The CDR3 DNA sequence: TGTGCCAGCGGCCCTCGGGGCGATAATGAAAAACTGTTTTTT.

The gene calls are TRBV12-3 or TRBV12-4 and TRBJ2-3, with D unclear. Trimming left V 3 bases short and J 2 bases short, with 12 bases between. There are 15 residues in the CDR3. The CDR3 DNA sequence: TGTGCCAGCAGTTTTGGGAATAGGGCCACAGATACGCAGTATTTT. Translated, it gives CASSFGNRATDTQYF.

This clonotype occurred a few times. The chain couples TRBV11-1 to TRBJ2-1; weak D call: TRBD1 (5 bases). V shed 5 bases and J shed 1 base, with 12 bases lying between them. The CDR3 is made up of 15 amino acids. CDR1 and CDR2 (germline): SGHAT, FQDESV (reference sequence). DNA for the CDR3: TGTGCCAGCAGCCCATCGACAGTTTCCTACAATGAGCAGTTCTTC. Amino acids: CASSPSTVSYNEQFF.

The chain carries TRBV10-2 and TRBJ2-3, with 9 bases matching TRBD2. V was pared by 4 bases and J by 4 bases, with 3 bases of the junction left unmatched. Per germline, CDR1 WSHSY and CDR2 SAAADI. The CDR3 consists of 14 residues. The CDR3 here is CASSASGIPDTQYF. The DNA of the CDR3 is TGCGCCAGCAGTGCTAGCGGGATACCAGATACGCAGTATTTT.

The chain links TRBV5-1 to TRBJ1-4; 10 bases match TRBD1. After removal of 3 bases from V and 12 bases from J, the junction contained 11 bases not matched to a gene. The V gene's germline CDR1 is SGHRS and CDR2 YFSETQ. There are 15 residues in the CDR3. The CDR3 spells CASSSPGQGIQELFF. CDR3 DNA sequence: TGCGCCAGCAGCTCTCCGGGACAGGGGATTCAGGAACTGTTTTTT.

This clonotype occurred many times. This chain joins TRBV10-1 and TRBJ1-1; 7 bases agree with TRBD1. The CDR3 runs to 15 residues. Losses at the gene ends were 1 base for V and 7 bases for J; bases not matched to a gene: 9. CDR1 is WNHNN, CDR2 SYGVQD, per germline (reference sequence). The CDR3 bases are TGCGCCAGCAGTGAGTTCGCAAGCACAGGGGTTGAAGCTTTCTTT. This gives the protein CASSEFASTGVEAFF.

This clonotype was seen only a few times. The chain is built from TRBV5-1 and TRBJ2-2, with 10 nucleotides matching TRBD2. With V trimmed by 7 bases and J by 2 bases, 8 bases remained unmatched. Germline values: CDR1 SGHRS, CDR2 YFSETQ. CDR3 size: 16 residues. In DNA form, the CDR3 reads TGCGCCAGCGTCCCTCTAGCGGGGGATAACACCGGGGAGCTGTTTTTT. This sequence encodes CASVPLAGDNTGELFF.

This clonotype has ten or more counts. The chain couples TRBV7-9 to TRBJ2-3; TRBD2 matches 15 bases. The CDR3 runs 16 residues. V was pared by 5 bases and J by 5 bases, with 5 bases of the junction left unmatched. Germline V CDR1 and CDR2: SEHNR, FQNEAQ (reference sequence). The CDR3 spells CASSPRGLAGGDTQYF. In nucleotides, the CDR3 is TGTGCCAGCAGCCCCCGGGGACTAGCGGGAGGAGATACGCAGTATTTT.

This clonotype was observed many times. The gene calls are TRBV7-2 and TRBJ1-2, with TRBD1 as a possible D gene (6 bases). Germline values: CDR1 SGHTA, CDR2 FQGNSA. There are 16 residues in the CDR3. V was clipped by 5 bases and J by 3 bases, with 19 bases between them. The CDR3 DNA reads TGTGCCAGCAGCGCCCGGGACACGCAGACCCACTATGGCTACACCTTC. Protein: CASSARDTQTHYGYTF.

CDR3 amino acids: CASSALQGPNEKLFF. The CDR3 DNA is TGTGCCAGCAGTGCGTTACAGGGTCCGAATGAAAAACTGTTTTTT. The chain joins TRBV2 to TRBJ1-4; D is perhaps TRBD1 (6 bases). CDR1 SNHLY and CDR2 FYNNEI come from the germline V gene. V was cut by 4 bases and J by 5 bases, with 14 bases left in between. CDR3 length: 15 residues.

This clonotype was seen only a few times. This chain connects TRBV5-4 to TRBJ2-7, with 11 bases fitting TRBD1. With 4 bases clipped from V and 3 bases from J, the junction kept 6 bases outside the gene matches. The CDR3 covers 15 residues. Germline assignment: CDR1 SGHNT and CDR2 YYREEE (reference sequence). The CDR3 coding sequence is TGTGCCAGCAGCCCGGACAGGGGGCGCAACTACGAGCAGTACTTC. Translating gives CASSPDRGRNYEQYF.

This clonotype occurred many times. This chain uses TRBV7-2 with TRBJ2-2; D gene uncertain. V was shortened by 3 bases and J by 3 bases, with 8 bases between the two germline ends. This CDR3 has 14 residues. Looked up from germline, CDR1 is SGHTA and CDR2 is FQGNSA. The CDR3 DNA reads TGTGCCAGCAGCTTCTTGCCACACACCGGGGAGCTGTTTTTT. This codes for CASSFLPHTGELFF.

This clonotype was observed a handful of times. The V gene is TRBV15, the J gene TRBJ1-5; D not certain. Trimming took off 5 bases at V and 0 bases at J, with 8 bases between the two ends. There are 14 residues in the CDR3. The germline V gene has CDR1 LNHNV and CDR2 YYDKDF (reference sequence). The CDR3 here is CATSRDPSNQPQHF. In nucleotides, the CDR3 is TGTGCCACCAGCCGTGACCCTAGCAATCAGCCCCAGCATTTT.

CDR3 residues: CASSPRDFGNTIYF. In DNA, the CDR3 is TGTGCCAGCAGCCCACGGGACTTTGGAAACACCATATATTTT. The J gene is TRBJ1-3, the V gene TRBV7-2, with D tentatively TRBD1 (5 bases). The CDR3 runs to 14 residues. Germline V gene data show CDR1 as SGHTA and CDR2 as FQGNSA. With 5 bases removed from V and 3 bases from J, the gap between germline ends came to 11 bases. Filled out from reference TRBV7-2 and TRBJ1-3, the complete variable domain reads GAGVSQSPSNKVTEKGKDVELRCDPISGHTALYWYRQSLGQGLEFLIYFQGNSAPDKSGLPSDRFSAERTGGSVSTLTIQRTQQEDSAVYLCASSPRDFGNTIYFGEGSWLTVV.

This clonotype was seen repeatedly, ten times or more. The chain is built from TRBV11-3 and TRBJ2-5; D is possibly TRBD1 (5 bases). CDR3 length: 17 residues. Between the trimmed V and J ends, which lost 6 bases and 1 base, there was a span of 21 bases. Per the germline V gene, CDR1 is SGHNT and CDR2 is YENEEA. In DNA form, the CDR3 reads TGTGCCAGCAGAGTTAATCGGCCGACAGTAACCCAAGAGACCCAGTACTTC. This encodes CASRVNRPTVTQETQYF.

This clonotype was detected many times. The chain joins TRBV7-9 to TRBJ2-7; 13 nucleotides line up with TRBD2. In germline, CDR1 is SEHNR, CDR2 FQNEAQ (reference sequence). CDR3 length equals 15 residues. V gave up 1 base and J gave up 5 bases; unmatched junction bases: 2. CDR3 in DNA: TGTGCCAGCAGCTTAGGGACTAGCGGGAGTAACGAGCAGTACGTC. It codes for CASSLGTSGSNEQYV.

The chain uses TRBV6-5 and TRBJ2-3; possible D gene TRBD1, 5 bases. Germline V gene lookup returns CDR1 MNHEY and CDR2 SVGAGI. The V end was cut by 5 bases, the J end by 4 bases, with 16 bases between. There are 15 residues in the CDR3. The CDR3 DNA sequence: TGTGCCAGCAGTCTATCAGGGAAGGGTGCAGATACGCAGTATTTT. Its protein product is CASSLSGKGADTQYF.

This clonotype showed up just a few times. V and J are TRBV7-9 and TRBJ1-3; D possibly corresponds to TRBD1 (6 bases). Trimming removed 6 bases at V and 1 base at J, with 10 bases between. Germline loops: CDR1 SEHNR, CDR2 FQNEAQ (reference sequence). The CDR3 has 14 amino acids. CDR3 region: CASREGGSGNTIYF. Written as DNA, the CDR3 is TGTGCCAGCAGGGAAGGGGGATCTGGAAACACCATATATTTT.

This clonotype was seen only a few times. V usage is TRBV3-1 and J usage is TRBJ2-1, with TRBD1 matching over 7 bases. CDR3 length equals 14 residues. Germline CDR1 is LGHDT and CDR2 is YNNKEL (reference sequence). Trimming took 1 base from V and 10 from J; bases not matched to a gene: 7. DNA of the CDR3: TGTGCCAGCAGCCAAGGGGACAGAGCTAAAGAGCAGTTCTTC. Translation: CASSQGDRAKEQFF.

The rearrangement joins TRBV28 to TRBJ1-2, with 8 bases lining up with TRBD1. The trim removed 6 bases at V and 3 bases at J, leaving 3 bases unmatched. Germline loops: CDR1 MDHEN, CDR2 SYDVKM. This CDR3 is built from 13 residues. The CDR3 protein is CASRKGQDYGYTF. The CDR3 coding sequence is TGTGCCAGCAGGAAGGGACAGGACTATGGCTACACCTTC.

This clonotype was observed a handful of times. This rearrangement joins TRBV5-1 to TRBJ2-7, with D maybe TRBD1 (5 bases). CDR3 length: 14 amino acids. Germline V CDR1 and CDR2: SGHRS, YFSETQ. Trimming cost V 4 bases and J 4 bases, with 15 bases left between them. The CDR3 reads CASSRWQGGYEQYF. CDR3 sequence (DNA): TGCGCCAGCAGCCGCTGGCAGGGTGGATACGAGCAGTACTTC.

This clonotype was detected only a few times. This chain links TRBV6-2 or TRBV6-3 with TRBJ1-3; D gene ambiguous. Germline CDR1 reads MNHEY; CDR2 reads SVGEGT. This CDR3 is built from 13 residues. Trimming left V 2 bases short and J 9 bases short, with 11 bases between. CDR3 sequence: CASSYPQESTIYF. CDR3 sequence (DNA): TGTGCCAGCAGTTACCCGCAGGAAAGCACCATATATTTT.

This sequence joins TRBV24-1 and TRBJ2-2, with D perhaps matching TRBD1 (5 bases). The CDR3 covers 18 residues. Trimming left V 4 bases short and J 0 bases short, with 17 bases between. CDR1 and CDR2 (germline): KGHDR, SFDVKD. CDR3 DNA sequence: TGTGCCACCAGTGACCCTGGATGGGGCTTTTCGAACACCGGGGAGCTGTTTTTT. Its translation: CATSDPGWGFSNTGELFF.

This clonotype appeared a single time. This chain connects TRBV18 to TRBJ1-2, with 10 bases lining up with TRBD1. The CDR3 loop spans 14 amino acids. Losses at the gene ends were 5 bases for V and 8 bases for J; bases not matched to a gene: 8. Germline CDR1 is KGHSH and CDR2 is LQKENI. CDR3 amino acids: CASSVGPGQGGYTF. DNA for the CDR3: TGTGCCAGCTCAGTCGGGCCGGGACAGGGGGGCTACACCTTC.

In DNA, the CDR3 is TGTGCCAGTCGTGAGGGTCGGCAGGCCTCCAGAGAGCAGTACTTC. This gives the protein CASREGRQASREQYF. V is TRBV19 and J is TRBJ2-7; a weak D match, TRBD2 (5 bases). Germline V lookup: CDR1 LNHDA, CDR2 SQIVND (reference sequence). Trimming pared 8 bases from V and 7 bases from J, leaving 24 bases between. The CDR3 totals 15 residues.

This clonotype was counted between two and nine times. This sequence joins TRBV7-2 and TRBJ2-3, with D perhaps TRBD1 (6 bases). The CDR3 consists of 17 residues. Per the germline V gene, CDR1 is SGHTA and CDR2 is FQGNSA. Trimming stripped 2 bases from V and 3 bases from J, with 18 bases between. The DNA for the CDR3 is TGTGCCAGCAGCTTAAGCTTGGAACAGGGAAGGACAGATACGCAGTATTTT. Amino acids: CASSLSLEQGRTDTQYF. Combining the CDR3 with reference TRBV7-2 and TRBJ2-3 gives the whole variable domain GAGVSQSPSNKVTEKGKDVELRCDPISGHTALYWYRQSLGQGLEFLIYFQGNSAPDKSGLPSDRFSAERTGGSVSTLTIQRTQQEDSAVYLCASSLSLEQGRTDTQYFGPGTRLTVL.

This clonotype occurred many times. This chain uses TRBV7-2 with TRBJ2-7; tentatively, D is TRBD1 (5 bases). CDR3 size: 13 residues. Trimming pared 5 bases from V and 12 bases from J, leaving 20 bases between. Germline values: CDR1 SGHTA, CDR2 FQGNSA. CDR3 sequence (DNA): TGTGCCAGCAGCGCGTACCGGGCCCTGGGGCTGTACTTC. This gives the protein CASSAYRALGLYF.

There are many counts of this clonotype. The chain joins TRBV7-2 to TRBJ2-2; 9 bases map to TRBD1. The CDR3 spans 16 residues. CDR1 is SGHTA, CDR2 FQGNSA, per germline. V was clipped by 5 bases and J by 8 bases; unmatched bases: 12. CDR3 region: CASSALGQGNLGELFF. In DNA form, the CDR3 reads TGTGCCAGCAGCGCCCTCGGACAGGGGAACCTAGGGGAGCTGTTTTTT.

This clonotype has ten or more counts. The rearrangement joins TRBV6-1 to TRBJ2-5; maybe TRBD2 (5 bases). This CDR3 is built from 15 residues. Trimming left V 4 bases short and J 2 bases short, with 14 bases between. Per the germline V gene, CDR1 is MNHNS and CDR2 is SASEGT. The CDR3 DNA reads TGTGCCAGCAGTGCCAGCCTCTGGGAGCAAGAGACCCAGTACTTC. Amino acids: CASSASLWEQETQYF.